This T cell receptor (beta chain) was identified in a study of blood T cells in healthy people across ages. Study-wide results and limits: Relative to aged donors, long-lived donors carried more naive CD4+ cells and displayed higher diversity.

The second PCR ran 7 to 11 cycles with a sample-barcoded 5' primer and J-beta primers. A minimum of 2.5 million CDR3-containing paired-end reads was obtained for each sample. A single record per CDR3 protein comes from TCRdb applying MiXCR to the 5' RACE reads. This sample has more than 1,400,000 distinct CDR3 sequences, with approximately 40% found just once. J was trimmed by 7 bases and V by 2 bases; bases with no gene match: 8. This CDR3 is 16 amino acids long. The germline gives CDR1 SQVTM, CDR2 ANQGSEA. Donor samples were obtained from healthy Caucasian individuals from Russia, aged about 6 to 100. This clonotype was seen more than once but under ten times. Its target is not known.

The source of this sequence is a woman aged 18-29 years in good health. Material: blood. The rearrangement links TRBV29-1 to TRBJ2-7; 16 positions match TRBD2. CDR3 residues: CSVERGLAGGPWEQYF. Written as DNA, the CDR3 is TGCAGCGTTGAACGGGGACTAGCGGGAGGGCCGTGGGAGCAGTACTTC.